Listed here are 27 T cell receptor beta chains from one sample, sequenced in a study of early T cells in non-severe SARS-CoV-2 infection. Via MiXCR, TCRdb re-called the 5' RACE reads, giving one row per CDR3 protein. The sample holds tens of thousands of distinct CDR3 sequences, under 4.5% seen once. Material: whole blood. The origin of the receptors is an adult who was a healthcare worker with PCR-confirmed SARS-CoV-2 infection or an uninfected control (not recorded which).

This chain connects TRBV5-1 to TRBJ2-5; D is undetermined. This CDR3 comprises 12 residues. Germline V CDR1 and CDR2: SGHRS, YFSETQ. With 4 bases removed from V and 5 bases from J, the gap between germline ends came to 9 bases. The CDR3 nucleotides are TGCGCCAGCAGCCCCTCCCCGGAGACCCAGTACTTC. Protein: CASSPSPETQYF.

This clonotype was observed at least ten times. The chain joins TRBV5-1 to TRBJ1-2, with 9 nucleotides matching TRBD1. Germline V CDR1 and CDR2: SGHRS, YFSETQ. The V gene end was trimmed by 3 bases and the J gene end by 6 bases; junction bases not matched to a gene: 12. There are 16 residues in the CDR3. Here the CDR3 reads CASSSDATWDRDGYTF. The CDR3 coding sequence is TGCGCCAGCAGCTCCGACGCCACTTGGGACAGGGATGGCTACACCTTC.

The table lists this clonotype with many counts. The V gene is TRBV5-1, the J gene TRBJ2-7; TRBD1 matches 8 bases. The V gene's germline CDR1 is SGHRS and CDR2 YFSETQ. The CDR3 is made up of 16 amino acids. The V and J ends lost 3 bases and 2 bases, in that order; junction bases with no gene match: 10. As DNA, the CDR3 is TGCGCCAGCAGCTGGACCGGGACAGGCCTGCCCTACGAGCAGTACTTC. Translating it yields CASSWTGTGLPYEQYF.

This clonotype was detected ten times or more. The rearrangement joins TRBV18 to TRBJ1-1; D might be TRBD1 (6 bases). The CDR3 loop spans 15 amino acids. Germline V lookup: CDR1 KGHSH, CDR2 LQKENI. Between the trimmed V and J ends, which lost 4 bases and 1 base, there was a span of 13 bases. In nucleotides, the CDR3 is TGTGCCAGCTCACAGCGGACAGATTCGAACACTGAAGCTTTCTTT. As protein: CASSQRTDSNTEAFF.

In this sample, this clonotype turned up many times. The rearrangement joins TRBV11-2 to TRBJ1-1; unclear D gene. The CDR3 runs to 11 residues. The germline V gene has CDR1 SGHAT and CDR2 FQNNGV. The V end was cut by 5 bases, the J end by 4 bases, with 5 bases between. CDR3 coding DNA: TGTGCCAGCAGCCCTGGCACTGAAGCTTTCTTT. This codes for CASSPGTEAFF.

Ten or more counts support this clonotype. The V call is TRBV5-4, the J call TRBJ2-2; D possibly uses TRBD1 or TRBD2 (6 bases each). Trimming stripped 7 bases from V and 1 base from J, with 20 bases between. This CDR3 has 17 amino acids. Germline-derived CDR1 and CDR2 are SGHNT and YYREEE (reference sequence). CDR3 loop: CASGKGGGQMNTGELFF. CDR3 sequence (DNA): TGTGCCAGCGGAAAGGGAGGTGGACAGATGAACACCGGGGAGCTGTTTTTT.

This clonotype has a handful of counts. The rearrangement uses TRBV20-1 and TRBJ2-1; no reliable D call. Germline V gene lookup returns CDR1 DFQATT and CDR2 SNEGSKA (reference sequence). Trimming pared 6 bases from V and 8 bases from J, leaving 11 bases between. This CDR3 comprises 11 residues. The CDR3 sequence is CSAELIHEQFF. The CDR3 DNA reads as TGCAGTGCGGAACTAATCCATGAGCAGTTCTTC.

This clonotype was recorded at least ten times. V usage is TRBV10-2 and J usage is TRBJ2-1; perhaps TRBD1 as D (6 bases). V was trimmed by 0 bases and J by 1 base, leaving 13 bases between them. Germline values: CDR1 WSHSY, CDR2 SAAADI. The CDR3 is 17 residues long. CDR3 protein: CASSESARQGSYNEQFF. The CDR3 DNA sequence: TGCGCCAGCAGTGAGTCGGCCCGGCAGGGGTCCTACAATGAGCAGTTCTTC.

This clonotype was seen repeatedly, ten times or more. The CDR3 sequence is CASTKLAGHEQFF. The CDR3 region has the DNA TGTGCCAGTACGAAACTAGCGGGCCATGAGCAGTTCTTC. This rearrangement joins TRBV19 to TRBJ2-1; 9 bases match TRBD2. J lost 8 bases, V lost 7 bases, and 6 bases had no gene match. Germline V gene data show CDR1 as LNHDA and CDR2 as SQIVND (reference sequence). The CDR3 length is 13 residues.

In its sample, this clonotype was seen many times. The chain couples TRBV7-9 to TRBJ2-5, with D unresolved. Germline assignment: CDR1 SEHNR and CDR2 FQNEAQ (reference sequence). The V gene lost 5 bases and the J gene lost 3 bases, with 16 bases spanning the gap. The CDR3 extends over 15 amino acids. In nucleotides, the CDR3 is TGTGCCAGCAGCACCCCTGGCGGTTTGGAAGAGACCCAGTACTTC. It encodes CASSTPGGLEETQYF.

Written as DNA, the CDR3 is TGCAGTGCTATGGCCAGGGGGGATTCGGAGCAGTTCTTC. It is translated as CSAMARGDSEQFF. J is TRBJ2-1 and V is TRBV20-1, with D possibly being TRBD1 (7 bases). The CDR3 contains 13 residues. Trimming removed 4 bases at V and 10 bases at J, with 17 bases between. From germline, CDR1 is DFQATT and CDR2 SNEGSKA (reference sequence).

This clonotype has at least ten counts. The chain has TRBV20-1 and TRBJ2-1; D unresolved. Germline values: CDR1 DFQATT, CDR2 SNEGSKA (reference sequence). This CDR3 is built from 15 residues. V lost 0 bases and J 6 bases, leaving 15 bases between the germline ends. The CDR3: CSARDPQSTGNEQFF. The CDR3 nucleotides are TGCAGTGCTAGAGATCCCCAGTCAACGGGCAATGAGCAGTTCTTC.

The chain recombines TRBV4-1 with TRBJ2-1; D unclear. The CDR3 totals 14 residues. Deletions cut 0 bases from V and 9 bases from J, with 12 bases between. The germline V gene has CDR1 MGHRA and CDR2 YSYEKL. The CDR3: CASSQDSASGEQFF. The DNA for the CDR3 is TGCGCCAGCAGCCAAGATTCGGCTAGTGGTGAGCAGTTCTTC.

The CDR3 DNA reads TGTGCCAGCAGTGACCGAAACACCATATATTTT. Protein: CASSDRNTIYF. The genes are TRBV6-4 and TRBJ1-3; D ambiguous. The CDR3 length is 11 residues. The ends were cut back, 2 bases at V and 5 bases at J, with 1 base in the middle. Germline V gene data show CDR1 as MRHNA and CDR2 as SNTAGT.

In its sample, this clonotype was seen many times. This chain uses TRBV5-1 with TRBJ2-1; D is possibly TRBD2 (5 bases). This CDR3 contains 16 residues. Germline V gene sequence: CDR1 SGHRS, CDR2 YFSETQ. Between the trimmed V and J ends, which lost 2 bases and 4 bases, there was a span of 16 bases. CDR3 bases: TGCGCCAGCAGCTTTAACCTCTTGGGAGCTTACAATGAGCAGTTCTTC. It specifies CASSFNLLGAYNEQFF.

This clonotype was seen at least ten times. V and J are TRBV12-3 or TRBV12-4 and TRBJ1-1, with 11 bases fitting TRBD1. Germline trimming cut 5 bases from V and 5 bases from J; bases unmatched to any gene: 10. CDR3 length equals 16 residues. The CDR3 reads CASSPGQGARVTEAFF. The DNA of the CDR3 is TGTGCCAGCAGTCCAGGACAGGGGGCACGGGTTACTGAAGCTTTCTTT.

This clonotype showed up many times. V and J are TRBV11-2 and TRBJ2-7; the D call may be TRBD1 or TRBD2 (5 bases each). In germline, CDR1 is SGHAT, CDR2 FQNNGV. Trimming left V 1 base short and J 5 bases short, with 12 bases between. The CDR3 length is 14 residues. CDR3: CASSLVPLGDEQYF. For the CDR3, the DNA is TGTGCCAGCAGCTTAGTTCCCCTGGGGGACGAGCAGTACTTC.

This clonotype was counted ten times or more. The CDR3 DNA reads as TGTGCCAGTAGTATAGCTCGCTGGCCCCAGTATCAGCCCCAGCATTTT. Translation: CASSIARWPQYQPQHF. V and J are TRBV19 and TRBJ1-5; D ambiguous. Trimming removed 1 base at V and 5 bases at J, with 15 bases between. Per germline, CDR1 LNHDA and CDR2 SQIVND (reference sequence). This CDR3 spans 16 amino acids.

Ten or more counts support this clonotype. V usage is TRBV20-1 and J usage is TRBJ1-5; D might be TRBD1 (6 bases). The CDR3 is 13 residues long. Germline loops: CDR1 DFQATT, CDR2 SNEGSKA (reference sequence). V shed 3 bases and J shed 2 bases, with 8 bases lying between them. CDR3 region: CSASGGRNQPQHF. The CDR3 coding sequence is TGCAGTGCTAGTGGGGGGCGCAATCAGCCCCAGCATTTT.

This clonotype was recorded many times. The V and J genes are TRBV5-1 and TRBJ2-7, with D perhaps assigned TRBD1 or TRBD2 (6 bases each). Trimming stripped 0 bases from V and 2 bases from J, with 15 bases between. The length of the CDR3 is 16 residues. Looked up from germline, CDR1 is SGHRS and CDR2 is YFSETQ. The CDR3 DNA sequence: TGCGCCAGCAGCTTGGAAGGCGGGACAAAGACCTACGAGCAGTACTTC. Protein: CASSLEGGTKTYEQYF. Using reference TRBV5-1 and TRBJ2-7 for the parts outside the CDR3, the full variable domain is KAGVTQTPRYLIKTRGQQVTLSCSPISGHRSVSWYQQTPGQGLQFLFEYFSETQRNKGNFPGRFSGRQFSNSRSEMNVSTLELGDSALYLCASSLEGGTKTYEQYFGPGTRLTVT.

This clonotype was seen at least ten times. The gene calls are TRBV7-2 and TRBJ2-7; maybe TRBD2 (5 bases). Trimming took 3 bases from V and 3 from J, leaving 12 bases between them. The germline CDR1 and CDR2 sequences are SGHTA and FQGNSA. The CDR3 length is 14 residues. The CDR3 coding sequence is TGTGCCAGCAGCTTGGCGGGCCTCAGCTACGAGCAGTACTTC. Translation: CASSLAGLSYEQYF.

The sample holds many counts of this clonotype. The chain links TRBV21-1 to TRBJ2-7; the table calls TRBD1, which could not be checked here. TRBV21-1 is recorded as a pseudogene. There are 13 residues in the CDR3. The CDR3 DNA reads TGTGCCAGCCCAGGGTCGACAGGGGTCGAGCAGTACTTC. Its protein is CASPGSTGVEQYF.

In its sample, this clonotype was seen many times. This rearrangement joins TRBV2 to TRBJ1-1, with D uncertain. The length of the CDR3 is 13 residues. Germline V lookup: CDR1 SNHLY, CDR2 FYNNEI. V was clipped by 2 bases and J by 2 bases, with 6 bases between them. Written as DNA, the CDR3 is TGTGCCAGCAGTGAACTCGAAAACACTGAAGCTTTCTTT. It codes for CASSELENTEAFF.

This clonotype came up a few times. The chain has TRBV19 and TRBJ2-5, with a weak D call TRBD2 (6 bases). V dropped 4 bases and J dropped 0 bases, with 12 bases sitting between them. There are 15 residues in the CDR3. Per germline, CDR1 LNHDA and CDR2 SQIVND (reference sequence). The CDR3 nucleotides read TGTGCCAGTAGTAGGCAGGAGGGGCACCAAGAGACCCAGTACTTC. It yields the protein CASSRQEGHQETQYF. Looking up the rest from reference TRBV19 and TRBJ2-5 gives the full variable domain: DGGITQSPKYLFRKEGQNVTLSCEQNLNHDAMYWYRQDPGQGLRLIYYSQIVNDFQKGDIAEGYSVSREKKESFPLTVTSAQKNPTAFYLCASSRQEGHQETQYFGPGTRLLVL.

This clonotype has ten or more counts. CDR3 sequence reads: CSASGGEGEKLFF. The CDR3 bases are TGCAGTGCTAGCGGGGGCGAGGGTGAAAAACTGTTTTTT. The chain is built from TRBV20-1 and TRBJ1-4, with D maybe TRBD1 (6 bases). Germline CDR1 is DFQATT and CDR2 is SNEGSKA (reference sequence). The CDR3 has 13 residues. Trimming removed 3 bases at V and 7 bases at J, with 12 bases between.

CDR3 loop: CASSLEERANVLTF. The CDR3, as DNA: TGTGCCAGCAGCTTGGAAGAGCGAGCCAACGTCCTGACTTTC. The V call is TRBV5-6, the J call TRBJ2-6, with unresolved D. This CDR3 has 14 amino acids. Germline CDR1 is SGHDT and CDR2 is YYEEEE. Trimming cost V 0 bases and J 7 bases, with 8 bases left between them.

This clonotype was seen many times. This rearrangement joins TRBV5-1 to TRBJ1-1; D unresolved. Germline V gives CDR1 SGHRS, CDR2 YFSETQ. V was cut by 2 bases and J by 2 bases, with 7 bases left in between. The CDR3 runs 13 residues. CDR3 amino acids: CASSFNRNTEAFF. The DNA for the CDR3 is TGCGCCAGCAGCTTCAACAGAAACACTGAAGCTTTCTTT.